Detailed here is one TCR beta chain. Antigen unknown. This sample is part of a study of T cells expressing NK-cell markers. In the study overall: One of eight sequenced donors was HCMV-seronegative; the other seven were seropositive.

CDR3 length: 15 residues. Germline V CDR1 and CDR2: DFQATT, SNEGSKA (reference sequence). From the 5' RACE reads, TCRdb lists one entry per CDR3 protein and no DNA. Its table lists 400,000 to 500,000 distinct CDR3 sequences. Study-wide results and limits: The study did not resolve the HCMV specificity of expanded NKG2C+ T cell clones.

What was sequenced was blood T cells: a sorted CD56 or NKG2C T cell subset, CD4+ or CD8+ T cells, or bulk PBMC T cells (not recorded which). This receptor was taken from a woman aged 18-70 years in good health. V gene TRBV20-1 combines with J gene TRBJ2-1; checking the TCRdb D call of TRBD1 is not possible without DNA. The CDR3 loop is CSARAPLLQSGCQFF.